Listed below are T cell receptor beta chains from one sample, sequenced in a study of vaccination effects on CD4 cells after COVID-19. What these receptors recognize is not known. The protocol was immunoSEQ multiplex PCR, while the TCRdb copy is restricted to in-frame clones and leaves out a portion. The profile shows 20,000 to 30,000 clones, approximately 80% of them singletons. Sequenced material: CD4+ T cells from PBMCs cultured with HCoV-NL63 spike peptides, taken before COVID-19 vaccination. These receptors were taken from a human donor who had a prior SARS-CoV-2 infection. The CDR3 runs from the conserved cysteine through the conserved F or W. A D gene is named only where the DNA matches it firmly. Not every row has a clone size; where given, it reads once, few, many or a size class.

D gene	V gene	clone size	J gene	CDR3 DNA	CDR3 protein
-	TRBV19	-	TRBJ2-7	TGTGCCAGTAGTTCACAGGGCTACGAGCAGTACTTC	CASSSQGYEQYF
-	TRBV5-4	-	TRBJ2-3	TGTGCCAGCAGCAAACCGGGGGGCCCAAGCACAGATACGCAGTATTTT	CASSKPGGPSTDTQYF
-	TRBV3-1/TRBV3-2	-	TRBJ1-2	TGTGCCAGCAGCCAAGTCTACGGAAGTCCTGGCTACACCTTC	CASSQVYGSPGYTF
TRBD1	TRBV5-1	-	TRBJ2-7	TGCGCCAGCAGCTTGGTCCCACAGGGGGCCTCCTCCTACGAGCAGTACTTC	CASSLVPQGASSYEQYF
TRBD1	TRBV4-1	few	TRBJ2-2	TGCGCCAGCAGCCACACGGACAGGTTTATGCTCGGGGAGCTGTTTTTT	CASSHTDRFMLGELFF
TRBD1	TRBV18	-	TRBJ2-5	TGTGCCAGCTCACCAAGCACCGGGACAGGGGGATATGAGACCCAGTACTTC	CASSPSTGTGGYETQYF
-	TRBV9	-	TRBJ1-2	TGTGCCAGCAGCGGACGGGATGTCTTCTATGGCTACACCTTC	CASSGRDVFYGYTF
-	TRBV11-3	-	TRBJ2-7	TGTGCCAGCAGCTTGCCTTCTAGGAACGAGCAGTACTTC	CASSLPSRNEQYF
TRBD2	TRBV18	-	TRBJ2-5	TGTGCCAGCTCAGCGGGGGTAGCGGGGAAGCTGTCCCAAGAGACCCAGTACTTC	CASSAGVAGKLSQETQYF
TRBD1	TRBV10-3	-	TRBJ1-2	TGTGCCATCAGTGAGAACCGACAGGGGGATAGGGGCTACACCTTC	CAISENRQGDRGYTF
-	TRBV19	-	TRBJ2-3	TGTGCCAGTAGGCCGGGTGGTGGTCATACGCAGTATTTT	CASRPGGGHTQYF
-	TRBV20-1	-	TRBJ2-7	TGCAGTGCTGAGAAAGCATACGAGCAGTACTTC	CSAEKAYEQYF
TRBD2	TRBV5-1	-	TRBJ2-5	TGCGCCAGCAGCTTGGTCCCCGGACTAGCGGGAGTAGGTGAGACCCAGTACTTC	CASSLVPGLAGVGETQYF
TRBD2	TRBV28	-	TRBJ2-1	TGTGCCAGCAGTTCGATCTTCGGACTAGCGGGAACCAATGAGCAGTTCTTC	CASSSIFGLAGTNEQFF
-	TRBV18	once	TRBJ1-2	TGTGCCAGCTCACTCGAAATGGGGGGCGGCTATGGCTACACCTTC	CASSLEMGGGYGYTF
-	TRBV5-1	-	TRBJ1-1	TGCGCCAGCAGCTTCGATTGGCTCACTGAAGCTTTCTTT	CASSFDWLTEAFF
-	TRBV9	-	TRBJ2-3	TGTGCCAGCAGCGTAGGACAGACAGATACGCAGTATTTT	CASSVGQTDTQYF
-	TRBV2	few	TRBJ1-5	TGTGCCAGCAGTGTATGGGGTTCGCCGTCGCCCCAGCATTTT	CASSVWGSPSPQHF
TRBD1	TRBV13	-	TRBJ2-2	TGTGCCAGCCGTTCGTCCGGGACAGGGGGCTCGGGGGAGCTGTTTTTT	CASRSSGTGGSGELFF
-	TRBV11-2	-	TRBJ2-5	TGTGCCAGCAGCTTCTTCAGGGAAGAGACCCAGTACTTC	CASSFFREETQYF